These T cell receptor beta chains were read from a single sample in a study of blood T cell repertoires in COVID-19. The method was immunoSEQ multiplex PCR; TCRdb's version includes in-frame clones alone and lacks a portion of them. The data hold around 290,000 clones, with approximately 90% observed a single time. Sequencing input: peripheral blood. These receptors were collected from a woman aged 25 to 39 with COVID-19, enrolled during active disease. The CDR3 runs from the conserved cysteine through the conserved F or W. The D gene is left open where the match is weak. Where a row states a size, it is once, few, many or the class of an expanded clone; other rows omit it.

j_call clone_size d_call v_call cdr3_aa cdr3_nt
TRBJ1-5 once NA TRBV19 CASSIAHWGDQPQHF TGTGCCAGTAGTATAGCACATTGGGGAGATCAGCCCCAGCATTTT
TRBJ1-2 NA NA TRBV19 CASSIGSEGGYTF TGTGCCAGTAGTATCGGTTCCGAGGGAGGCTACACCTTC
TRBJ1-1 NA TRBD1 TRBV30 CAWGGDRNTEAFF TGTGCCTGGGGGGGGGACAGGAACACTGAAGCTTTCTTT
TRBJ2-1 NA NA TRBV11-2 CASSLVGGEQFF TGTGCCAGCAGCTTAGTAGGCGGGGAGCAGTTCTTC
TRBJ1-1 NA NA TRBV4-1 CASSLERVNTEAFF TGCGCCAGCAGCCTGGAGAGAGTGAACACTGAAGCTTTCTTT
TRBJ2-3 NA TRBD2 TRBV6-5 CASSYSSGRAGDTQYF TGTGCCAGCAGTTACTCGAGCGGGAGGGCTGGAGATACGCAGTATTTT
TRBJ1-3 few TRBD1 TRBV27 CASSPRDRPGNTIYF TGTGCCAGCAGTCCCAGGGACAGGCCCGGAAACACCATATATTTT
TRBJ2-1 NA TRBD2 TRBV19 CASSISSGRDNEQFF TGTGCCAGTAGTATAAGTAGCGGGAGGGACAATGAGCAGTTCTTC
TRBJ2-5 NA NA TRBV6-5 CASSTQGGGTQYF TGTGCCAGCAGTACGCAGGGGGGAGGGACCCAGTACTTC
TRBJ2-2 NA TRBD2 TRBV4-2 CASRPGLAGMRTGELFF TGTGCCAGCAGACCCGGACTAGCGGGGATGCGGACCGGGGAGCTGTTTTTT
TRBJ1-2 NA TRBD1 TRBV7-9 CASIAGTGGAYTF TGTGCCAGCATCGCCGGGACAGGGGGCGCCTACACCTTC
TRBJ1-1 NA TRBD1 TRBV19 CASSRDRGQEAFF TGTGCCAGTAGCCGGGACAGAGGGCAGGAAGCTTTCTTT
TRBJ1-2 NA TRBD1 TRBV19 CASSPGGADYGYTF TGTGCCAGTAGTCCAGGGGGCGCGGACTATGGCTACACCTTC
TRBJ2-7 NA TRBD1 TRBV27 CASSYRGAYEQYF TGTGCCAGCAGTTACAGGGGTGCCTACGAGCAGTACTTC
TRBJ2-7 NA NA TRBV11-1 CASSRGIEQYF TGTGCCAGCAGTCGGGGAATCGAGCAGTACTTC
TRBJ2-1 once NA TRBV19 CASSIRLGSSHEQFF TGTGCCAGTAGTATCCGACTAGGATCGAGTCATGAGCAGTTCTTC
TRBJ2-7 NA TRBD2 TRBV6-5 CASTPGGWSYEQYF TGTGCCAGCACTCCGGGGGGGTGGTCCTACGAGCAGTACTTC
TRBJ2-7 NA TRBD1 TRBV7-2 CASSSRPSSRDRAYEQYF TGTGCCAGCAGCAGTCGACCCTCCTCTAGGGACAGGGCGTACGAGCAGTACTTC
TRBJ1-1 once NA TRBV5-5 CASSLYSNTEAFF TGTGCCAGCAGCTTGTACTCGAACACTGAAGCTTTCTTT
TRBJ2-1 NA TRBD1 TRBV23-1 CASSPRDRAYNEQFF TGCGCCAGCAGCCCGCGGGACAGGGCATACAATGAGCAGTTCTTC
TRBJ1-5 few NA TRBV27 CASTRVGGNQPQHF TGTGCCAGCACCAGGGTAGGGGGCAATCAGCCCCAGCATTTT
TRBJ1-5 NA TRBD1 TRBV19 CASSILGTVSNQPQHF TGTGCCAGTAGTATCCTCGGGACAGTAAGCAATCAGCCCCAGCATTTT
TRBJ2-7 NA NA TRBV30 CAWSRSGPSYEQYF TGTGCCTGGAGTAGGAGCGGTCCCTCCTACGAGCAGTACTTC
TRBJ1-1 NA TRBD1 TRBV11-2 CASSPRDREWRTEAFF TGTGCCAGCAGCCCCCGGGACAGGGAGTGGCGCACTGAAGCTTTCTTT
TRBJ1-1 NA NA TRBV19 CASSIDGDTEAFF TGTGCCAGTAGTATAGACGGGGACACTGAAGCTTTCTTT
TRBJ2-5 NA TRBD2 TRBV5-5 CASSSGTSGRETQYF TGTGCCAGCAGCTCCGGGACTAGCGGGAGGGAGACCCAGTACTTC
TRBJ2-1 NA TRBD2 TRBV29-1 CSVTGTSGKGEQFF TGCAGCGTGACCGGGACTAGCGGGAAGGGTGAGCAGTTCTTC
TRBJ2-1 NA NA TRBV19 CASSNAGTSYNEQFF TGTGCCAGTAGTAACGCGGGAACTTCCTACAATGAGCAGTTCTTC
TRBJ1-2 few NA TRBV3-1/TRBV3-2 CASSQTAVRLTGYTF TGTGCCAGCAGCCAAACCGCGGTACGGTTAACGGGCTACACCTTC
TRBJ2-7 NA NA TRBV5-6 CASSPMTATYEQYF TGTGCCAGCAGCCCAATGACAGCAACCTACGAGCAGTACTTC
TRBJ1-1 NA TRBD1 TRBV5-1 CASSPADRDTEAFF TGCGCCAGCAGCCCCGCTGACAGGGACACTGAAGCTTTCTTT
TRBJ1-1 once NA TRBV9 CASSVEGRGEAFF TGTGCCAGCAGCGTAGAAGGGAGGGGGGAAGCTTTCTTT
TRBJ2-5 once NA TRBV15 CATSRGLETQYF TGTGCCACCAGCAGGGGGCTAGAGACCCAGTACTTC
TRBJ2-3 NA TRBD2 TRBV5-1 CASSLEGGRAPDTQYF TGCGCCAGCAGCTTGGAAGGCGGGAGGGCCCCAGATACGCAGTATTTT
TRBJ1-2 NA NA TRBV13 CASSSQGGAGGYTF TGTGCCAGCAGCTCCCAAGGGGGGGCTGGAGGCTACACCTTC
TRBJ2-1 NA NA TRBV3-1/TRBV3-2 CASSPSSGSSYNEQFF TGTGCCAGCAGCCCAAGTAGCGGAAGCTCCTACAATGAGCAGTTCTTC
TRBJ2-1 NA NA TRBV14 CASSLGLVYNEQFF TGTGCCAGCAGCCTGGGGCTGGTTTACAATGAGCAGTTCTTC
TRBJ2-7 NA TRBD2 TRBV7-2 CASRLVASGYEQYF TGTGCCAGCAGATTAGTGGCTAGCGGCTACGAGCAGTACTTC
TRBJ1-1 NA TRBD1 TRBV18 CASSPGQGLRGTEAFF TGTGCCAGCTCACCAGGACAGGGGTTGAGAGGAACTGAAGCTTTCTTT
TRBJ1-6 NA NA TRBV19 CASSTGMLPLDNSPLHF TGTGCCAGTAGTACAGGGATGTTGCCGCTTGATAATTCACCCCTCCACTTT
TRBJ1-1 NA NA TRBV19 CASTPSSGGNTEAFF TGTGCCAGTACCCCTTCGTCGGGGGGAAACACTGAAGCTTTCTTT
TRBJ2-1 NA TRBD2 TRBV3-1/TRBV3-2 CASSPYGTSGLYNEQFF TGTGCCAGCAGCCCCTATGGCACTAGCGGACTATACAATGAGCAGTTCTTC
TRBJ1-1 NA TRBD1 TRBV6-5 CASRTPPTGRTEAFF TGTGCCAGCAGGACTCCGCCGACAGGGAGGACTGAAGCTTTCTTT
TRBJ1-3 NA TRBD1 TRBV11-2 CASSLWDRESGNTIYF TGTGCCAGCAGCTTATGGGACAGGGAATCGGGAAACACCATATATTTT
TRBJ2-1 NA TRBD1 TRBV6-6 CASRSMGQGYNEQFF TGTGCCAGCAGGTCCATGGGACAGGGTTACAATGAGCAGTTCTTC
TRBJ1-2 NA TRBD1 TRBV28 CASSLMDRGGGYTF TGTGCCAGCAGTCTAATGGACAGGGGAGGTGGCTACACCTTC